This entry is about one T cell receptor (beta chain). Generated by immunoSEQ multiplex PCR, the TCRdb table keeps only in-frame clones and is missing some. Of roughly 100,000 clones in the sample, 85% to 95% were seen once. This sample was included in a study of T cell changes during pregnancy in multiple sclerosis. The TCR was taken from a female donor with multiple sclerosis, enrolled in a pregnancy study. The sequences come from peripheral blood, collected after pregnancy.

The CDR3 DNA reads as TGTGCCATCAGTGGGACAGGGGGCAACACCGGGGAGCTGTTTTTT. Translation: CAISGTGGNTGELFF. J is TRBJ2-2 and V is TRBV10-3, with 11 bases aligning to TRBD1. The germline V gene has CDR1 ENHRY and CDR2 SYGVKD. This CDR3 spans 15 amino acids. Losses at the gene ends were 4 bases for V and 2 bases for J; bases not matched to a gene: 0.